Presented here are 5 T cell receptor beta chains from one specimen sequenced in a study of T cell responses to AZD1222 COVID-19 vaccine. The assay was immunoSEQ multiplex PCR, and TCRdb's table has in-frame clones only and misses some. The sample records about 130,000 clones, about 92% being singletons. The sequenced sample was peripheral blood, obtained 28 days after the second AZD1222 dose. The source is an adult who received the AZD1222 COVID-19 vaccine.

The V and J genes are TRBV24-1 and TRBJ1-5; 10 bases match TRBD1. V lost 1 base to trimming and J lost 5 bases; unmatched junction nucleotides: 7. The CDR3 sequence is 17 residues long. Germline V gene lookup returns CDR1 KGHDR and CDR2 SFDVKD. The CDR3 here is CATSDLQDRGKDQPQHF. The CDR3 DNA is TGTGCCACCAGTGATTTACAGGACAGGGGGAAGGATCAGCCCCAGCATTTT.

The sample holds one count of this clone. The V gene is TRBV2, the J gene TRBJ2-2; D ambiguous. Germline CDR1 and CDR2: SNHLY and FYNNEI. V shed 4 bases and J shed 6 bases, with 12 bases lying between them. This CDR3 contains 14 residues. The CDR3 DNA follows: TGTGCCAGCAGTGGACACACTGGGGCCGGGGAGCTGTTTTTT. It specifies CASSGHTGAGELFF.

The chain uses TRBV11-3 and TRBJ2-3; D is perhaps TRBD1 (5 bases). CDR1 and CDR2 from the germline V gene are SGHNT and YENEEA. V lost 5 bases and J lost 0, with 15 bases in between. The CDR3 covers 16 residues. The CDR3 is CASSIPQVTSTDTQYF. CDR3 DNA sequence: TGTGCCAGCAGCATTCCACAGGTGACTAGCACAGATACGCAGTATTTT.

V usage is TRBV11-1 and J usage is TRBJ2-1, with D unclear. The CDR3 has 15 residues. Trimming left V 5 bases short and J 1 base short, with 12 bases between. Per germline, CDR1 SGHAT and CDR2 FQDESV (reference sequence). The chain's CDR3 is CASSLWVNSYNEQFF. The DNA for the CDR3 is TGTGCCAGCAGCCTCTGGGTAAATTCCTACAATGAGCAGTTCTTC.

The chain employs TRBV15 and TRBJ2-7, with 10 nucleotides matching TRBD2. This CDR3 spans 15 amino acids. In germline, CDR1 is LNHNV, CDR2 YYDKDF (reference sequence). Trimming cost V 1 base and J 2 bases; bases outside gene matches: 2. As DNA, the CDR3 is TGTGCCACCAGCAGAGGACTAGCGGGCGCCTACGAGCAGTACTTC. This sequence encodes CATSRGLAGAYEQYF.